Listed below are T cell receptor beta chains from one sample, sequenced in a study of metastatic and nonmetastatic thyroid tumors. Using MiXCR, TCRdb reanalyzed the PCR reads. The sample contains about 33,000 clones, over 15% of which appear only once. The sequenced sample was blood. These receptors were obtained from a female donor with papillary thyroid cancer or a benign thyroid nodule (not recorded which). Some clones in this sample may be carry-over from other donors' samples. Each CDR3 is given with its conserved first and last residue. D genes are given only for firm matches. The size field is filled for only some rows; it gives once, few, many or a size class.

TRBJ2-7	TRBV7-3	many	.	CAGSLNRDNEQYF	TGTGCCGGCAGCTTAAACAGGGACAACGAGCAGTACTTC
TRBJ2-2	TRBV24-1	many	.	CAYSPKRAGELFF	TGTGCCTACAGCCCCAAACGGGCCGGGGAGCTGTTTTTT
TRBJ2-7	TRBV6-1	medium-sized	TRBD2	CASSETTSGGSEQYF	TGTGCCAGCAGTGAAACGACTAGCGGGGGGTCCGAGCAGTACTTC
TRBJ2-7	TRBV5-1	.	.	CASRLAPGEDSYEQYF	TGCGCCAGCAGATTGGCTCCGGGGGAAGACTCCTACGAGCAGTACTTC
TRBJ2-5	TRBV27	few	.	CASSLWPRLPGWETQYF	TGTGCCAGCAGTTTATGGCCCAGGCTTCCAGGGTGGGAGACCCAGTACTTC
TRBJ2-4	TRBV7-6	.	.	CASSLGLSGEYEHFF	TGTGCCAGCAGCTTAGGGCTATCGGGAGAGTATGAGCATTTCTTC
TRBJ2-3	TRBV9	many	.	CASSGTVMGTDTQYF	TGTGCCAGCAGCGGGACGGTCATGGGGACAGATACGCAGTATTTT
TRBJ2-3	TRBV6-2/TRBV6-3	many	.	CASSRGDTQYF	TGTGCCAGCAGTAGAGGGGATACGCAGTATTTT
TRBJ2-3	TRBV11-2	.	TRBD2	CASSPRLAGGPDTQYF	TGTGCCAGCAGCCCCAGACTAGCGGGAGGGCCGGATACGCAGTATTTC
TRBJ1-2	TRBV20-1	once	.	CSARDKRGANYGYTF	TGCAGTGCTAGAGACAAGAGGGGAGCTAACTATGGCTACACCTTC
TRBJ2-2	TRBV10-3	few	.	CAISDRDTGELFF	TGTGCCATCAGTGACAGGGACACCGGGGAGCTGTTTTTT
TRBJ2-1	TRBV20-1	many	.	CSARGGASYNEQFF	TGCAGTGCTAGGGGGGGAGCCTCCTACAATGAGCAGTTCTTC
TRBJ2-7	TRBV4-2	many	.	CASSQDFMEYEQYF	TGTGCCAGCAGCCAAGATTTCATGGAGTACGAGCAGTACTTC
TRBJ1-2	TRBV15	few	TRBD1	CATSIAGGSYGYTF	TGTGCCACCAGCATAGCAGGGGGAAGTTATGGCTACACCTTC
TRBJ1-5	TRBV6-1	few	.	CASSVGAGQPQHF	TGTGCCAGCAGTGTGGGGGCAGGACAACCCCAGCATTTT
TRBJ2-1	TRBV5-1	many	.	CASSLGAGDNEQFF	TGCGCCAGCAGCTTGGGAGCGGGCGACAATGAGCAGTTCTTC
TRBJ2-7	TRBV20-1	many	TRBD2	CSITSGRVYEQYF	TGCAGCATTACAAGCGGGAGGGTCTACGAGCAGTACTTC
TRBJ2-7	TRBV19	few	.	CACSISGGGSYGQYF	TGTGCCTGTAGTATCTCGGGAGGGGGCTCGTACGGGCAGTACTTC
TRBJ2-7	TRBV2	many	.	CASWSDDISKQYF	TGTGCCAGTTGGTCTGACGATATATCCAAGCAGTACTTC
TRBJ2-4	TRBV4-1	many	TRBD2	CASSQDSASGGARNIQYF	TGCGCCAGCAGCCAAGACTCGGCTAGCGGGGGGGCCAGGAACATTCAGTACTTC
TRBJ2-1	TRBV6-1	medium-sized	.	CASSWGGPPVNEQFF	TGTGCCAGCAGTTGGGGCGGACCACCTGTTAATGAGCAGTTCTTC
TRBJ2-7	TRBV4-1	many	TRBD1	CASSPRDSITYEQYF	TGCGCCAGCAGCCCCCGGGACAGCATTACCTACGAGCAGTACTTC
TRBJ2-1	TRBV4-2	many	TRBD2	CASSQASGESYNEQFF	TGTGCCAGCAGCCAAGCTAGCGGGGAATCATACAATGAGCAGTTCTTC
TRBJ2-6	TRBV6-1	medium-sized	.	CASSEGASGANVLTF	TGTGCCAGCAGTGAAGGTGCCTCTGGGGCCAACGTCCTGACTTTC
TRBJ2-7	TRBV7-3	.	.	CASPRASGSYEQYF	TGTGCAAGCCCCAGGGCCTCTGGATCCTACGAGCAGTACTTC
TRBJ1-3	TRBV2	many	.	CASSEFRGSGNTIYF	TGTGCCAGCAGTGAATTCAGGGGATCTGGAAACACCATATATTTT
TRBJ2-1	TRBV5-1	many	TRBD2	CASSSRLASFNEQFF	TGCGCCAGCAGCTCCCGACTAGCGAGCTTTAATGAGCAGTTCTTC
TRBJ1-2	TRBV28	.	.	CASSSPKDGYTF	TGTGCCAGCAGCTCGCCTAAGGATGGCTACACCTTC
TRBJ2-7	TRBV20-1	.	TRBD1	CSASWGQRTYEQYF	TGCAGTGCTAGTTGGGGACAGCGAACCTACGAGCAGTACTTC
TRBJ2-1	TRBV7-3	many	TRBD1	CASSSGTGIYNEQFF	TGTGCCAGCAGTTCCGGGACAGGGATTTACAATGAGCAGTTCTTC
TRBJ2-7	TRBV6-2/TRBV6-3	medium-sized	.	CASSSFLRNEQYF	TGTGCCAGCAGTTCCTTCCTGCGAAACGAGCAGTACTTC